This T cell receptor (beta chain) originates from a study of T cell repertoires in cytomegalovirus infection. Using its own MiXCR run on the reads, TCRdb lists one record per CDR3 protein. The repertoire holds about 180,000 distinct CDR3 sequences, under 15% seen once, with about a quarter in the top ten. The germline V gene has CDR1 SEHNR and CDR2 FQNEAQ (reference sequence). The CDR3 covers 14 residues. J lost 7 bases, V lost 3 bases, and 5 bases had no gene match. The clonotype comes from a human donor in good health (CMV status not recorded). Some clones in this sample may be carry-over from other donors' samples. Sequencing was carried out using PBMCs. This chain connects TRBV7-9 to TRBJ2-2; 7 nucleotides match TRBD1. CDR3 sequence reads: CASSLDRTDGELFF. In DNA, the CDR3 is TGTGCCAGCAGCTTGGACAGGACGGACGGGGAGCTGTTTTTT. The full variable domain, rest sourced from reference TRBV7-9 and TRBJ2-2, is DTGVSQNPRHKITKRGQNVTFRCDPISEHNRLYWYRQTLGQGPEFLTYFQNEAQLEKSRLLSDRFSAERPKGSFSTLEIQRTEQGDSAMYLCASSLDRTDGELFFGEGSRLTVL.